The sequence of this T cell receptor beta chain was determined in a study of T cells after yellow fever vaccination. In regard to this clonotype: The antigen is undetermined.

Study-level points and caveats: Abundant clonotypes from the bulk population could have been carried over as contaminants into FACS-sorted repertoires.

TCRdb recomputed calls from the 5' RACE reads with MiXCR, one row per CDR3 protein. The sample holds 350,000 to 450,000 distinct CDR3 sequences; 6.2% are singletons and the top ten take 15%. The germline gives CDR1 LNHDA, CDR2 SQIVND (reference sequence). Trimming took off 6 bases at V and 0 bases at J, with 8 bases between the two ends. This CDR3 is 13 amino acids long. This TCR was sampled from a young man who received the YFV17D yellow fever vaccine. The sequences come from PBMCs, collected 5 days after the yellow fever booster vaccination. The V gene is TRBV19, the J gene TRBJ2-5, with unresolved D. CDR3 residues: CASRRTDQETQYF. The CDR3 region has the DNA TGTGCCAGTAGACGGACGGACCAAGAGACCCAGTACTTC.